This passage covers 30 T cell receptor beta chains from one sample sequenced in a study of blood T cell repertoires in COVID-19. This table comes from immunoSEQ multiplex PCR, and its TCRdb copy is limited to in-frame clones, with some not included. In the table there are about 200,000 clones, about 85% of which are singletons. The specimen was peripheral blood. The receptors were gathered from a woman aged 50 to 60 with COVID-19, enrolled during active disease.

This rearrangement joins TRBV5-7 to TRBJ1-4; 7 nucleotides agree with TRBD1. Being an ORF, TRBV5-7 has a function that is uncertain. After removal of 0 bases from V and 7 bases from J, the junction contained 6 bases not matched to a gene. This CDR3 is built from 15 residues. This chain's CDR3 is CASSLVGGVGEKLFF. DNA for the CDR3: TGTGCCAGCAGCTTGGTAGGGGGCGTAGGTGAAAAACTGTTTTTT.

The chain is built from TRBV6-5 and TRBJ1-1; D not certain. Germline assignment: CDR1 MNHEY and CDR2 SVGAGI. The CDR3 consists of 10 residues. V was pared by 8 bases and J by 7 bases, with 8 bases between. The CDR3 is CASFAGEAFF. CDR3 coding DNA: TGTGCCAGCTTCGCGGGTGAAGCTTTCTTT.

The CDR3 bases are TGTGCCAGCAGTTTAATGGAGCGGGGGAGCACAGATACGCAGTATTTT. Translation: CASSLMERGSTDTQYF. This chain joins TRBV27 and TRBJ2-3; 8 positions agree with TRBD2. Germline loops: CDR1 MNHEY, CDR2 SMNVEV (reference sequence). This CDR3 is built from 16 residues. The ends lost 2 bases at V and 0 bases at J; junction bases unmatched: 4.

The CDR3 DNA follows: TGTGCCAGTAGCCAGAATACCCCCCGGGATGAGCAGTTCTTC. It codes for CASSQNTPRDEQFF. The J gene is TRBJ2-1, the V gene TRBV19; no reliable D call. Per germline, CDR1 LNHDA and CDR2 SQIVND (reference sequence). The CDR3 is 14 residues long. V was trimmed by 6 bases and J by 8 bases, leaving 17 bases between them.

The CDR3: CATSGGGRSDGYTF. The CDR3 DNA sequence: TGTGCCACAAGTGGGGGGGGCCGGTCGGACGGCTACACCTTC. The chain recombines TRBV10-3 with TRBJ1-2, with a possible D match to TRBD1 (6 bases). The CDR3 runs to 14 residues. The germline V gene encodes CDR1 ENHRY and CDR2 SYGVKD. V lost 10 bases to trimming and J lost 8 bases, with 23 bases between them.

The chain recombines TRBV12-5 with TRBJ1-2, with a possible D match to TRBD1 (5 bases). CDR1 is LGHNT, CDR2 FRNRAP, per germline. The CDR3 runs 14 residues. Trimming took off 2 bases at V and 8 bases at J, with 15 bases between the two ends. CDR3 sequence reads: CASGLIKGVGGYTF. The CDR3 DNA reads TGTGCTAGTGGTTTGATAAAAGGGGTGGGCGGCTACACCTTC.

The chain is built from TRBV29-1 and TRBJ2-4, with D maybe TRBD1 (6 bases). The germline V gene encodes CDR1 SQVTM and CDR2 ANQGSEA. V dropped 1 base and J dropped 1 base, with 11 bases sitting between them. The CDR3 sequence is 15 residues long. Written as DNA, the CDR3 is TGCAGCGTTGAAGCCGCAGACAGGGCCAAAAACATTCAGTACTTC. Encoded protein: CSVEAADRAKNIQYF. Looking up the rest from reference TRBV29-1 and TRBJ2-4 gives the full variable domain: SAVISQKPSRDICQRGTSLTIQCQVDSQVTMMFWYRQQPGQSLTLIATANQGSEATYESGFVIDKFPISRPNLTFSTLTVSNMSPEDSSIYLCSVEAADRAKNIQYFGAGTRLSVL.

The table lists this clone with a count of one. The chain recombines TRBV21-1 with TRBJ1-1; the table assigns TRBD1, which was not confirmed against the DNA. TRBV21-1 is a pseudogene locus. The CDR3 spans 15 residues. The DNA of the CDR3 is TGTGCCAGCAGCCTTGGACAGGAAGCGAACACTGAAGCTTTCTTT. Translated, it gives CASSLGQEANTEAFF.

V and J are TRBV28 and TRBJ1-2; 9 bases are shared with TRBD1. J gave up 8 bases and V 3 bases, and 10 bases lay outside the gene matches. Germline V gene lookup returns CDR1 MDHEN and CDR2 SYDVKM. The CDR3 is made up of 15 amino acids. The DNA for the CDR3 is TGTGCCAGCAGTTTGGCCGTCACAGGGGGCATGGGCTACACCTTC. As protein: CASSLAVTGGMGYTF.

The V and J genes are TRBV11-3 and TRBJ1-2; D possibly corresponds to TRBD1 (6 bases). V lost 1 base and J lost 7, with 10 bases in between. The CDR3 has 13 amino acids. CDR1 and CDR2 (germline): SGHNT, YENEEA. CDR3 bases: TGTGCCAGCAGCTTAGCAGGGGCCCTTGGCTACACCTTC. Translation gives CASSLAGALGYTF.

This clone came up once. V and J are TRBV28 and TRBJ2-1; 10 nucleotides match TRBD1. V shed 3 bases and J 8 bases; nucleotides not matched to a gene: 7. Germline V gene sequence: CDR1 MDHEN, CDR2 SYDVKM. The CDR3 has 15 residues. This CDR3 is CASSLGQGRWHEQFF. In DNA form, the CDR3 reads TGTGCCAGCAGTTTGGGACAGGGGAGGTGGCATGAGCAGTTCTTC.

This rearrangement joins TRBV11-3 to TRBJ2-3; D unresolved. The CDR3 covers 13 residues. The germline V and J ends were trimmed by 1 base and 4 bases, with 6 bases remaining between them. CDR1 is SGHNT, CDR2 YENEEA, per germline. CDR3 sequence reads: CASSLGPSDTQYF. The CDR3 DNA follows: TGTGCCAGCAGCTTAGGGCCATCAGATACGCAGTATTTT.

V is TRBV30 and J is TRBJ1-6, with a tentative D call TRBD1 (5 bases). V lost 7 bases to trimming and J lost 7 bases, with 8 bases between them. This CDR3 region has 11 residues. Looked up from germline, CDR1 is GTSNPN and CDR2 is SVGIG (reference sequence). In DNA form, the CDR3 reads TGTGCCTTGGGGGGAAATTCACCCCTCCACTTT. Amino acids: CALGGNSPLHF.

The chain employs TRBV3-1 (or the pseudogene TRBV3-2) and TRBJ2-1; the D gene is possibly TRBD1 (5 bases). Trimming took 3 bases from V and 9 from J, leaving 27 bases between them. Germline CDR1 is LGHDT and CDR2 is YNNKEL (reference sequence). The CDR3 totals 18 residues. The CDR3 sequence: CASSQSKQPRTKTGEQFF. The CDR3 nucleotides read TGTGCCAGCAGCCAGAGTAAGCAACCAAGGACGAAAACAGGTGAGCAGTTCTTC.

The chain joins TRBV7-6 to TRBJ1-2; TRBD1 agrees at 11 bases. Germline CDR1 SGHVS, CDR2 FNYEAQ. CDR3 length: 16 amino acids. V was pared by 5 bases and J by 4 bases, with 9 bases of the junction left unmatched. The chain's CDR3 is CASSPPGTGGVYGYTF. In DNA form, the CDR3 reads TGTGCCAGCAGCCCCCCCGGGACAGGGGGGGTCTATGGCTACACCTTC. The entire variable domain, with the rest obtained from reference TRBV7-6 and TRBJ1-2, is as follows: GAGVSQSPRYKVTKRGQDVALRCDPISGHVSLYWYRQALGQGPEFLTYFNYEAQQDKSGLPNDRFSAERPEGSISTLTIQRTEQRDSAMYRCASSPPGTGGVYGYTFGSGTRLTVV.

This chain joins TRBV13 and TRBJ1-2, with 10 positions matching TRBD1. The V segment lost 4 bases and the J segment 7 bases; nucleotides outside the gene matches: 12. The germline gives CDR1 PRHDT, CDR2 FYEKMQ (reference sequence). The CDR3 totals 16 residues. For the CDR3, the DNA is TGTGCCAGCAGCTCCTCCGACAGGGGGCTGTATATTGGCTACACCTTC. Protein sequence: CASSSSDRGLYIGYTF.

V usage is TRBV6-5 and J usage is TRBJ2-3, with D possibly being TRBD2 (5 bases). CDR1 and CDR2 (germline): MNHEY, SVGAGI. Trimming took 6 bases from V and 6 from J, leaving 7 bases between them. CDR3 size: 11 residues. This CDR3 reads CASRGSDTQYF. The CDR3 region has the DNA TGTGCCAGCAGGGGGAGCGATACGCAGTATTTT.

The count of this clone is one. V gene TRBV28 combines with J gene TRBJ1-5, with unresolved D. This CDR3 is built from 15 residues. Germline values: CDR1 MDHEN, CDR2 SYDVKM. Trimming stripped 2 bases from V and 0 bases from J, with 8 bases between. The CDR3 DNA sequence: TGTGCCAGCAGTTTAGGGCCGTATAGCAATCAGCCCCAGCATTTT. Encoded protein: CASSLGPYSNQPQHF.

The rearrangement links TRBV18 to TRBJ1-4; possibly TRBD1 for D (5 bases). Trimming removed 2 bases from V and 4 bases from J, with 11 bases in between. CDR1 and CDR2 from the germline V gene are KGHSH and LQKENI. The CDR3 is 15 amino acids. The CDR3 nucleotides are TGTGCCAGCTCACCAAGGGAACAGGTTAATGAAAAACTGTTTTTT. Translated, it gives CASSPREQVNEKLFF.

The chain employs TRBV9 and TRBJ2-3; a weak D match, TRBD1 (7 bases). Germline CDR1 SGDLS, CDR2 YYNGEE. CDR3 length: 15 amino acids. The V gene lost 5 bases and the J gene lost 8 bases, with 21 bases spanning the gap. Here the CDR3 reads CASSRRDQGGTTQYF. CDR3 sequence (DNA): TGTGCCAGCAGTCGTAGGGACCAGGGGGGTACTACGCAGTATTTT.

This chain links TRBV9 with TRBJ1-2; no firm D call. Trimming left V 0 bases short and J 6 bases short, with 12 bases between. The V gene's germline CDR1 is SGDLS and CDR2 YYNGEE. This CDR3 comprises 14 residues. The CDR3 reads CASSVGPGNDGYTF. CDR3 sequence (DNA): TGTGCCAGCAGCGTAGGCCCGGGGAACGATGGCTACACCTTC.

CDR3 nucleotide sequence: TGTGCCACCTCAGACTCCTACGAGCAGTACGTC. Protein: CATSDSYEQYV. This chain uses TRBV10-3 with TRBJ2-7; D gene ambiguous. CDR1 is ENHRY, CDR2 SYGVKD, per germline. With 10 bases removed from V and 0 bases from J, the gap between germline ends came to 7 bases. This CDR3 is built from 11 residues.

J is TRBJ2-2 and V is TRBV19; 7 positions agree with TRBD1. CDR1 is LNHDA and CDR2 is SQIVND in the germline V gene (reference sequence). Trimming took 3 bases from V and 6 from J; bases not matched to a gene: 4. The CDR3 covers 14 residues. The CDR3 DNA reads TGTGCCAGTAGTATTAACAGGGGCCCCGGGGAGCTGTTTTTT. Translating gives CASSINRGPGELFF.

The rearrangement joins TRBV5-1 to TRBJ1-4; possible D gene TRBD1, 5 bases. This CDR3 region has 17 residues. The V end was cut by 1 base, the J end by 8 bases, with 21 bases between. Looked up from germline, CDR1 is SGHRS and CDR2 is YFSETQ. CDR3 loop: CASSLSLGRSLNEKLFF. CDR3 DNA sequence: TGCGCCAGCAGCTTGAGCCTGGGGCGCAGCTTGAACGAAAAACTGTTTTTT.

This clone appeared once. This chain connects TRBV7-8 to TRBJ2-7; the D gene is possibly TRBD1 (5 bases). Germline V gives CDR1 SGHVS, CDR2 FQNEAQ. The germline V and J ends were trimmed by 5 bases and 7 bases, with 12 bases remaining between them. The CDR3 is 12 amino acids. CDR3 in amino acids: CASSPPRAEQYF. The CDR3 nucleotides are TGTGCCAGCAGCCCCCCCAGGGCGGAGCAGTACTTC.

The genes are TRBV18 and TRBJ1-6; possibly TRBD1 for D (6 bases). This CDR3 comprises 17 residues. Germline CDR1 is KGHSH and CDR2 is LQKENI. V lost 3 bases and J 9 bases, leaving 21 bases between the germline ends. CDR3 coding DNA: TGTGCCAGCTCACCGGGACACGGGGAGTCTATAGGTTCACCCCTCCACTTT. Protein product: CASSPGHGESIGSPLHF.

V gene TRBV7-2 combines with J gene TRBJ1-1; possibly TRBD1 for D (6 bases). CDR1 and CDR2 from the germline V gene are SGHTA and FQGNSA. V was clipped by 3 bases and J by 4 bases, with 21 bases between them. The CDR3 totals 17 residues. The CDR3 DNA reads TGTGCCAGCAGCTTTGGGATAACAGGGCGGTGGTTCACTGAAGCTTTCTTT. Amino acids: CASSFGITGRWFTEAFF.

The rearrangement uses TRBV5-1 and TRBJ1-6; a possible D gene is TRBD1 (5 bases). Per germline, CDR1 SGHRS and CDR2 YFSETQ. The CDR3 length is 18 residues. V was cut by 0 bases and J by 9 bases, with 22 bases left in between. The CDR3 sequence is CASSLAVVGGLIASPLHF. The DNA for the CDR3 is TGCGCCAGCAGCTTGGCCGTGGTGGGGGGATTAATAGCTTCACCCCTCCACTTT.

This clone was detected a few times. The CDR3 protein is CASSPYRNEQFF. CDR3 DNA: TGTGCCAGCAGTCCCTACAGGAATGAGCAGTTCTTC. V is TRBV6-2 or TRBV6-3 and J is TRBJ2-1, with D perhaps TRBD1 (5 bases). V was cut by 5 bases and J by 7 bases, with 9 bases left in between. This CDR3 has 12 residues. CDR1 and CDR2 (germline): MNHEY, SVGEGT.

Written as DNA, the CDR3 is TGTGCCTGGAGTTATAAGGAGCTATACACCTTC. Protein: CAWSYKELYTF. V and J are TRBV30 and TRBJ1-2; D gene unclear. This CDR3 is 11 amino acids long. Trimming shortened V by 2 bases and J by 11 bases, and 12 bases separated the two germline ends. The germline gives CDR1 GTSNPN, CDR2 SVGIG (reference sequence).